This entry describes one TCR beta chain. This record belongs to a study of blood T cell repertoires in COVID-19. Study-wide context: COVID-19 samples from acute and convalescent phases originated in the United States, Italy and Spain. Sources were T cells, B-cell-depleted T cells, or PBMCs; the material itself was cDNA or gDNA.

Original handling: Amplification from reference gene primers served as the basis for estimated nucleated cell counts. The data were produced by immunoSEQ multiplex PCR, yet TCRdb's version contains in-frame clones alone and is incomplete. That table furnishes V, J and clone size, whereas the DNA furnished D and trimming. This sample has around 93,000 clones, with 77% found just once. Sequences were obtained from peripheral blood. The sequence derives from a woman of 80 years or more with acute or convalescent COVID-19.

CDR3 region: CASSRTANYGYTF. The CDR3 DNA reads as TGTGCCAGCAGCCGGACAGCTAACTATGGCTACACCTTC. V and J are TRBV28 and TRBJ1-2; D is perhaps TRBD1 (6 bases). The CDR3 has 13 amino acids. The germline V gene encodes CDR1 MDHEN and CDR2 SYDVKM. Trimming cost V 6 bases and J 0 bases, with 8 bases left between them.